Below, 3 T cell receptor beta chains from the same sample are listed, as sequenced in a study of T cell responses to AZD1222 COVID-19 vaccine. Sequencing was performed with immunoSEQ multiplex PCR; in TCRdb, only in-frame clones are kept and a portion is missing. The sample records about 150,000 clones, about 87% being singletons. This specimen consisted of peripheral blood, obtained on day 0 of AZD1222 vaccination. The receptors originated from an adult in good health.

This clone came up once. This CDR3 reads CASGLTGDGETQYF. For the CDR3, the DNA is TGTGCCAGTGGACTAACAGGGGACGGAGAGACCCAGTACTTC. This sequence joins TRBV19 and TRBJ2-5, with D possibly being TRBD1 (7 bases). V was clipped by 8 bases and J by 4 bases, with 17 bases between them. The CDR3 spans 14 residues. Germline-derived CDR1 and CDR2 are LNHDA and SQIVND (reference sequence).

The DNA of the CDR3 is TGTGCCAGCAGCCAAGATCCCAGGGAGCAGTACTTC. Its translation is CASSQDPREQYF. V usage is TRBV14 and J usage is TRBJ2-7; unclear D gene. V was cut by 0 bases and J by 7 bases, with 7 bases left in between. The CDR3 has 12 residues. Germline V gene lookup returns CDR1 SGHDN and CDR2 FVKESK.

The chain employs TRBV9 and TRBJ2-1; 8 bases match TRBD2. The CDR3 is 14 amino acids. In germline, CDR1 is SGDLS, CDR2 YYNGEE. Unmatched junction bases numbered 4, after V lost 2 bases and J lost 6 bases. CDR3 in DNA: TGTGCCAGCAGCGTTCCAGCGGGAGTCAATGAGCAGTTCTTC. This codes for CASSVPAGVNEQFF.